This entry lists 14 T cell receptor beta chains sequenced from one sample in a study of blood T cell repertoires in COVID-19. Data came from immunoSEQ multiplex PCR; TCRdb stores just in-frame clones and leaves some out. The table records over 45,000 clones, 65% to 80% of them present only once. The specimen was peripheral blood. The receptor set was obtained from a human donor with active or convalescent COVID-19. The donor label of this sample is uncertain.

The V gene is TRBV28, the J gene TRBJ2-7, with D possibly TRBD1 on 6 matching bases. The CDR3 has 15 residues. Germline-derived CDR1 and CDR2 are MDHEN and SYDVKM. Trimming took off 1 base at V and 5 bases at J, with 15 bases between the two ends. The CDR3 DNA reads TGTGCCAGCAGTTTATACCCAGGGGAAGCCCACGAGCAGTACTTC. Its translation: CASSLYPGEAHEQYF. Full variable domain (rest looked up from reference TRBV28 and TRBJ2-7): DVKVTQSSRYLVKRTGEKVFLECVQDMDHENMFWYRQDPGLGLRLIYFSYDVKMKEKGDIPEGYSVSREKKERFSLILESASTNQTSMYLCASSLYPGEAHEQYFGPGTRLTVT.

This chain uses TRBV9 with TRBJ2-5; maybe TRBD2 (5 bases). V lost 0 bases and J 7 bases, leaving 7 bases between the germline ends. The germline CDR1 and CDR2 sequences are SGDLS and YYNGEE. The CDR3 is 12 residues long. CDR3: CASSVAGGTQYF. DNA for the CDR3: TGTGCCAGCAGCGTAGCTGGAGGGACCCAGTACTTC. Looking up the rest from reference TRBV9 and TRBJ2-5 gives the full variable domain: DSGVTQTPKHLITATGQRVTLRCSPRSGDLSVYWYQQSLDQGLQFLIQYYNGEERAKGNILERFSAQQFPDLHSELNLSSLELGDSALYFCASSVAGGTQYFGPGTRLLVL.

Written as DNA, the CDR3 is TGTGCCAGCAGGTCACCCCCTCCTACAGGAAAACTGTTTTTT. Translating it yields CASRSPPPTGKLFF. This chain joins TRBV27 and TRBJ1-4; D may be TRBD1 (5 bases). This CDR3 region has 14 residues. Trimming took 6 bases from V and 10 from J, leaving 18 bases between them. CDR1 and CDR2 (germline): MNHEY, SMNVEV (reference sequence).

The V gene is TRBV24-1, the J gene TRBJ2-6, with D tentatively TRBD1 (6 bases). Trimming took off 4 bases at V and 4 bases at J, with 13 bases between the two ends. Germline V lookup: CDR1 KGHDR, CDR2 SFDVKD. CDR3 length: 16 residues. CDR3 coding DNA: TGTGCCACCAGTGACTTTACAGGGCCCGGGGCCAACGTCCTGACTTTC. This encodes CATSDFTGPGANVLTF.

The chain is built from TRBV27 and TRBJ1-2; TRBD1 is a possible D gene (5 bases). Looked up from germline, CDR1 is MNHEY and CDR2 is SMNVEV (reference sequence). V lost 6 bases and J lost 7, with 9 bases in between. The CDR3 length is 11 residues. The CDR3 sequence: CASSWGGGYTF. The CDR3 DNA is TGTGCCAGCAGCTGGGGGGGTGGCTACACCTTC.

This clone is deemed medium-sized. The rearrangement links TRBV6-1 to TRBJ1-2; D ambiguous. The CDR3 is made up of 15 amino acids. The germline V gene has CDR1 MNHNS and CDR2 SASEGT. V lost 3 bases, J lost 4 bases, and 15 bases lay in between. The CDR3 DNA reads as TGTGCCAGCAGTGATTCCATCGGCTCGGGCTATGGCTACACCTTC. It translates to CASSDSIGSGYGYTF.

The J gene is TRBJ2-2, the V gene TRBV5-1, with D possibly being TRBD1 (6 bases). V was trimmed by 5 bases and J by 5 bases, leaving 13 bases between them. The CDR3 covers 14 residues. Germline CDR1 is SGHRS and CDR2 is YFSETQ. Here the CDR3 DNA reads TGCGCCAGCAGTCTAGGGCAGGGGACCGGGGAGCTGTTTTTT. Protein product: CASSLGQGTGELFF.

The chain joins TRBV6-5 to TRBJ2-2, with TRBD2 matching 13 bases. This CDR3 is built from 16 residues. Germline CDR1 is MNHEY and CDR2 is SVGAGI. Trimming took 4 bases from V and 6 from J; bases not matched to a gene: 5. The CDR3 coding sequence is TGTGCCAGCAGTTGGACTAGCGGGAGTCTGGCCGGGGAGCTGTTTTTT. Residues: CASSWTSGSLAGELFF.

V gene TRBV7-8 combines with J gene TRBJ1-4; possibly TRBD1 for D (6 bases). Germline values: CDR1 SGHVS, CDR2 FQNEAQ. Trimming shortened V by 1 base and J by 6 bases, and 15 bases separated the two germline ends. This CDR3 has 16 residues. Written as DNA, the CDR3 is TGTGCCAGCAGCTTAGAAGAGGGGGTCGGTTATGAAAAACTGTTTTTT. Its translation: CASSLEEGVGYEKLFF.

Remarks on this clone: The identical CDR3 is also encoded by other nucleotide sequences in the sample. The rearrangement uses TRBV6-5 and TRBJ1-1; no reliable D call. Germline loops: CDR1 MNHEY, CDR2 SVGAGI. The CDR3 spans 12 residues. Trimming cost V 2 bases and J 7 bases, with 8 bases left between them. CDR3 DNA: TGTGCCAGCAGTTACCCTCGGGGTGAAGCTTTCTTT. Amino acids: CASSYPRGEAFF.

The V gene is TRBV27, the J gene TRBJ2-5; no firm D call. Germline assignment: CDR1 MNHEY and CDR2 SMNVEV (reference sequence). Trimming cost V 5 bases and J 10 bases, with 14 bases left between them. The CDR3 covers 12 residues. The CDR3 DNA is TGTGCCAGCAGTAAACCCTCGGTTGACCAGTACTTC. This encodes CASSKPSVDQYF.

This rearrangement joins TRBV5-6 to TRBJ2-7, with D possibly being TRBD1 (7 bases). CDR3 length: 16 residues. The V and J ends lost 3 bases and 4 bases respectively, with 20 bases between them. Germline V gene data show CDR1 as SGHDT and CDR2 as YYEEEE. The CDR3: CASSWRRRAGGYEQYF. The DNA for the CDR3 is TGTGCCAGCAGCTGGAGGAGGAGGGCAGGGGGATACGAGCAGTACTTC.

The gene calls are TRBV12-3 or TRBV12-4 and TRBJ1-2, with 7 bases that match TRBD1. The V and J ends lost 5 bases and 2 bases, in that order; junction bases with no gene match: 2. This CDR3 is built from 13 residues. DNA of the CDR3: TGTGCCAGCAGTCAGGGACAGAACTATGGCTACACCTTC. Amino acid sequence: CASSQGQNYGYTF.

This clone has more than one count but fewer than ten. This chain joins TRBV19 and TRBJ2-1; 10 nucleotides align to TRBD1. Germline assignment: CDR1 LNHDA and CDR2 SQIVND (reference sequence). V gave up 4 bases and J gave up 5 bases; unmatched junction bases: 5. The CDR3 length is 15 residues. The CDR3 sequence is CASSSGTGANNEQFF. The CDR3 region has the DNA TGTGCCAGTAGTAGCGGGACAGGGGCCAACAATGAGCAGTTCTTC.